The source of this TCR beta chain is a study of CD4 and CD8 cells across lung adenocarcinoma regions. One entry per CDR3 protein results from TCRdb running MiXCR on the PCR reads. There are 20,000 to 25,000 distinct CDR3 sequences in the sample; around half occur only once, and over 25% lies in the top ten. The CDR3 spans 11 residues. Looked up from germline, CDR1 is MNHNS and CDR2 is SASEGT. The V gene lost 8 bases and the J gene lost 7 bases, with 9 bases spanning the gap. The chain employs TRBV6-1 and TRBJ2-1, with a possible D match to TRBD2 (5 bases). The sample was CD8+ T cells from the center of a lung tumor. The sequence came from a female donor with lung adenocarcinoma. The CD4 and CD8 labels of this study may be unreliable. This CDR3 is CASSRVNEQFF. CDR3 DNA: TGTGCCAGCTCGAGGGTAAATGAGCAGTTCTTC.